This TCR beta chain is from a study of T cell repertoires in cytomegalovirus infection. Worth noting for this clonotype: Its specificity is unknown.

The CDR3 spans 14 residues. V lost 4 bases and J 4 bases, leaving 11 bases between the germline ends. Germline CDR1 MNHEY, CDR2 SVGAGI. TCRdb processed the reads anew with MiXCR; each CDR3 protein has one entry. The data hold about 130,000 distinct CDR3 sequences, with 20% to 30% observed a single time. This sequence joins TRBV6-5 and TRBJ1-3; D is perhaps TRBD1 (5 bases). The sequenced material came from PBMCs, sequenced either directly or after in vitro stimulation (not recorded which). The sequence derives from a human donor in good health (CMV status not recorded). Some clones in this sample may be carry-over from other donors' samples. The chain's CDR3 is CASSLQGGGNTIYF. In DNA form, the CDR3 reads TGTGCCAGCAGTTTGCAGGGTGGAGGAAACACCATATATTTT.